Sequencing of this TCR beta chain was carried out in a study of blood T cell repertoires in COVID-19. Overall study context: Whether acute or convalescent, the COVID-19 samples came from the United States, Italy and Spain. The analysed material was cDNA or gDNA that came from T cells, B-cell-depleted T cells, or PBMCs.

Clones were sequenced by immunoSEQ multiplex PCR, and TCRdb holds only the in-frame ones, with some missing. The sample includes about 85,000 clones, around 88% seen only once; the top ten take about 5.2%. With 4 bases removed from V and 2 bases from J, the gap between germline ends came to 6 bases. The CDR3 sequence is 12 residues long. Germline CDR1 SNHLY, CDR2 FYNNEI. This sequence joins TRBV2 and TRBJ2-7; D not certain. The receptor was derived from a man between 60 and 70 years old with acute or convalescent COVID-19. The material sequenced was peripheral blood. Written as DNA, the CDR3 is TGTGCCAGCAGTGCTTATCCCTACGAGCAGTACTTC. It is translated as CASSAYPYEQYF.